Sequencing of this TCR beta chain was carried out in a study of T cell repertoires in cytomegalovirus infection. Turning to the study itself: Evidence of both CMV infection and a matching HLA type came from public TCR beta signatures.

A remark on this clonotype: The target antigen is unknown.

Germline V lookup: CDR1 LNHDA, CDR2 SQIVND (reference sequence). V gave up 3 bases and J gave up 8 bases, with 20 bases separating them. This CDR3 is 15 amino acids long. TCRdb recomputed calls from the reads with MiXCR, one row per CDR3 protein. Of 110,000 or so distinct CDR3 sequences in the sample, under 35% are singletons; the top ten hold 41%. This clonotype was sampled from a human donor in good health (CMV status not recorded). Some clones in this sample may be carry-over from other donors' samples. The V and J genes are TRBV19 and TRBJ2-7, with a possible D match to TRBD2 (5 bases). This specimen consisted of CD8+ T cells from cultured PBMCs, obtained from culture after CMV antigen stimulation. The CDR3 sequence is CASSITGNSPVQQYF. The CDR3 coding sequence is TGTGCCAGTAGTATCACGGGGAACAGCCCAGTTCAGCAGTACTTC. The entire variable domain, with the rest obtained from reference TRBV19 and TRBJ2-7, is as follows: DGGITQSPKYLFRKEGQNVTLSCEQNLNHDAMYWYRQDPGQGLRLIYYSQIVNDFQKGDIAEGYSVSREKKESFPLTVTSAQKNPTAFYLCASSITGNSPVQQYFGPGTRLTVT.